This TCR beta chain was recorded in a study of blood T cells in healthy people across ages. A second PCR of 7 to 11 cycles used a sample-barcoded 5' primer and a J-beta primer mix. TCRdb reprocessed the 5' RACE reads via MiXCR and lists one record per CDR3 protein. The table lists 780,000 or so distinct CDR3 sequences, roughly 25% of them singletons. CDR1 and CDR2 (germline): SQVTM, ANQGSEA. CDR3 length equals 14 residues. The sample was also reused in another study, on T cells of mothers and their children.

This chain uses TRBV29-1 with TRBJ2-5; weak D call: TRBD1 (6 bases). The assigned J gene may be wrong: the sequence end matches TRBJ2-7 better. The specimen was blood. The origin of this receptor is a boy between 10 and 17 years old in good health. DNA of the CDR3: TGCAGCGTTGAAGTTCCAGGGGCGTCCTACGAGCAGTACTTC. Translation: CSVEVPGASYEQYF.